Included here is one TCR beta chain sequence, with context. These data are taken from a study of CD8 T cells in Susac syndrome. Trimming took off 2 bases at V and 5 bases at J, with 16 bases between the two ends. The CDR3 extends over 15 amino acids. Germline assignment: CDR1 SGDLS and CDR2 YYNGEE. The authors reverse transcribed about 0.5 to 1 ug RNA with random hexamers. TCRdb re-called the immunoSEQ multiplex PCR reads with MiXCR, one entry per CDR3 protein. Among just under 150,000 distinct CDR3 sequences, around 94% were seen once, and the ten largest hold more than 0.065%. Sequenced input: CD4+ T cells from PBMCs. This chain joins TRBV9 and TRBJ1-2; possible D gene TRBD1, 6 bases. This TCR came from a human donor in good health. The CDR3: CASSVSLGGQYGYTF. CDR3 in DNA: TGTGCCAGCAGCGTCTCCTTGGGGGGGCAGTATGGCTACACCTTC.